The 14 T cell receptor beta chains below come from one sample, sequenced in a study of blood T cells in healthy people across ages. Next came a second PCR, run for about 6 to 12 cycles, which used a sample-barcoded 5' primer along with a J-beta primer mix. TCRdb reanalysed the 5' RACE reads using MiXCR and keeps one entry per CDR3 protein. The sample holds 1.5 million to 2 million distinct CDR3 sequences, roughly 27% seen once. Sequencing was done on a sample of blood. The receptors were sampled from a woman in her thirties in good health.

In regard to this clonotype: A much larger clone sits a single nucleotide away, making a read error possible. This rearrangement joins TRBV7-8 to TRBJ2-5; D remains unclear. The germline V gene has CDR1 SGHVS and CDR2 FQNEAQ. CDR3 length equals 14 residues. Between the trimmed V and J ends, which lost 4 bases and 5 bases, there was a span of 14 bases. This CDR3 is CASSSAVSRETQYF. The DNA of the CDR3 is TGTGCCAGCAGCTCAGCAGTCTCAAGGGAGACCCAGTACTTC.

This clonotype was seen more than once but under ten times. The rearrangement joins TRBV18 to TRBJ2-1; maybe TRBD1 (6 bases). The CDR3 spans 12 residues. Germline V lookup: CDR1 KGHSH, CDR2 LQKENI. Trimming cost V 3 bases and J 6 bases, with 6 bases left between them. The chain's CDR3 is CASSPGANEQFF. CDR3 nucleotides: TGTGCCAGCTCACCGGGGGCCAATGAGCAGTTCTTC.

A few counts support this clonotype. The rearrangement joins TRBV4-1 to TRBJ2-5; D call uncertain. Germline values: CDR1 MGHRA, CDR2 YSYEKL. Trimming left V 1 base short and J 5 bases short, with 8 bases between. The CDR3 runs to 13 residues. This CDR3 reads CASSQVDGETQYF. The CDR3, as DNA: TGCGCCAGCAGCCAAGTCGACGGGGAGACCCAGTACTTC.

This clonotype has a count of ten or more. The V and J genes are TRBV20-1 and TRBJ2-5; D uncertain. Trimming pared 6 bases from V and 1 base from J, leaving 9 bases between. This CDR3 is 12 amino acids long. Germline V gives CDR1 DFQATT, CDR2 SNEGSKA (reference sequence). CDR3 loop: CSAEPGQETQYF. CDR3 nucleotides: TGCAGTGCCGAGCCGGGCCAAGAGACCCAGTACTTC.

The CDR3 DNA sequence: TGTGCCAGCAGTTTACGGGCGGGGTCCTTCTCCTACGAGCAGTACTTC. Its translation is CASSLRAGSFSYEQYF. The chain joins TRBV12-3 or TRBV12-4 to TRBJ2-7; possible D gene TRBD2, 6 bases. Between the trimmed V and J ends, which lost 2 bases and 0 bases, there was a span of 14 bases. The length of the CDR3 is 16 residues.

This clonotype was found many times. The CDR3 coding sequence is TGCAGCGTTGAAGATCACGGCCGCGAGCAGTACTTC. The encoded protein is CSVEDHGREQYF. V and J are TRBV29-1 and TRBJ2-7; D gene ambiguous. This CDR3 is 12 amino acids long. CDR1 SQVTM and CDR2 ANQGSEA come from the germline V gene. Trimming cost V 0 bases and J 6 bases, with 9 bases left between them.

The V gene is TRBV30, the J gene TRBJ2-5; 9 bases map to TRBD2. Germline lookup yields CDR1 GTSNPN and CDR2 SVGIG (reference sequence). The V gene end was trimmed by 5 bases and the J gene end by 3 bases; junction bases not matched to a gene: 7. This CDR3 spans 14 amino acids. The CDR3 loop reads CAWAAGGSEETQYF. The CDR3 DNA is TGTGCCTGGGCAGCGGGGGGAAGTGAAGAGACCCAGTACTTC.

This clonotype has a handful of counts. This sequence joins TRBV24-1 and TRBJ2-1, with 7 positions matching TRBD1. Looked up from germline, CDR1 is KGHDR and CDR2 is SFDVKD. The CDR3 sequence is 15 residues long. With V trimmed by 5 bases and J by 5 bases, 8 bases remained unmatched. CDR3 sequence reads: CATSVSYRGNNEQFF. In nucleotides, the CDR3 is TGTGCCACCAGTGTCTCGTACAGGGGTAACAATGAGCAGTTCTTC.

This clonotype occurred a few times. The chain combines TRBV5-1 with TRBJ2-7; D might be TRBD2 (5 bases). The germline CDR1 and CDR2 sequences are SGHRS and YFSETQ. There are 16 residues in the CDR3. Deletions cut 0 bases from V and 0 bases from J, with 13 bases between. CDR3 loop: CASSLARGSGSYEQYF. CDR3 nucleotides: TGCGCCAGCAGCTTGGCCCGGGGTTCGGGCTCCTACGAGCAGTACTTC.

This chain uses TRBV5-1 with TRBJ2-2; D possibly corresponds to TRBD2 (6 bases). Trimming took 0 bases from V and 4 from J, leaving 16 bases between them. Per the germline V gene, CDR1 is SGHRS and CDR2 is YFSETQ. This CDR3 spans 17 amino acids. The CDR3 DNA follows: TGCGCCAGCAGCTTGGGTCACCGGGACGGGAGCACCGGGGAGCTGTTTTTT. This encodes CASSLGHRDGSTGELFF.

The rearrangement joins TRBV6-2 or TRBV6-3 to TRBJ1-1; 9 bases agree with TRBD1. Germline CDR1 and CDR2: MNHEY and SVGEGT. The V and J ends lost 2 bases and 8 bases, in that order; junction bases with no gene match: 9. CDR3 length: 15 residues. CDR3 in amino acids: CASSYPAGTGQEAFF. CDR3 sequence (DNA): TGTGCCAGCAGTTACCCCGCCGGGACAGGGCAAGAAGCTTTCTTT.

This sequence joins TRBV29-1 and TRBJ1-1; 8 bases agree with TRBD1. The J segment lost 0 bases and the V segment lost 6 bases, leaving 3 bases of the junction unmatched. CDR3 length equals 13 residues. Germline assignment: CDR1 SQVTM and CDR2 ANQGSEA. DNA of the CDR3: TGCAGCGTCAGGGGGCGGGTGAACACTGAAGCTTTCTTT. Translated: CSVRGRVNTEAFF. Full variable domain (missing parts from reference TRBV29-1 and TRBJ1-1): SAVISQKPSRDICQRGTSLTIQCQVDSQVTMMFWYRQQPGQSLTLIATANQGSEATYESGFVIDKFPISRPNLTFSTLTVSNMSPEDSSIYLCSVRGRVNTEAFFGQGTRLTVV.

Note on this clonotype: The junction departs from the called germline gene at one end, perhaps through a read error. The J gene is TRBJ2-7, the V gene TRBV3-1; possibly TRBD2 for D (5 bases). Germline assignment: CDR1 LGHDT and CDR2 YNNKEL (reference sequence). The CDR3 has 11 residues. This CDR3 is CVSSGPGEQYF. In DNA, the CDR3 is TGTGTCAGCAGCGGACCTGGGGAGCAGTACTTC.

Regarding this clonotype: At one end the junction does not follow the germline gene, possibly because of a read error. This chain connects TRBV4-3 to TRBJ2-5, with D possibly TRBD2 on 6 matching bases. CDR3 length: 15 amino acids. The germline V gene encodes CDR1 LGHNA and CDR2 YSLEER. DNA of the CDR3: TGCGCCGGCAGCCCACAGACGGGAGTCGGGGAGACCCAGTACTTC. This encodes CAGSPQTGVGETQYF.